A single sample gave rise to the 14 T cell receptor beta chains below, sequenced in a study of blood T cell repertoires in COVID-19. The data were produced by immunoSEQ multiplex PCR, yet TCRdb's version contains in-frame clones alone and is incomplete. The repertoire has over 150,000 clones, roughly 80% of them found once; the top ten carry under 2%. Sequencing was carried out using peripheral blood. The receptor set was obtained from an elderly man with acute or convalescent COVID-19.

The chain joins TRBV7-8 to TRBJ1-1; no clear D. The CDR3 is made up of 12 amino acids. Germline V gene sequence: CDR1 SGHVS, CDR2 FQNEAQ. The V end was cut by 5 bases, the J end by 0 bases, with 4 bases between. This CDR3 is CASSPLNTEAFF. The CDR3 region has the DNA TGTGCCAGCAGCCCCTTGAACACTGAAGCTTTCTTT. The full variable domain, rest sourced from reference TRBV7-8 and TRBJ1-1, is GAGVSQSPRYKVAKRGQDVALRCDPISGHVSLFWYQQALGQGPEFLTYFQNEAQLDKSGLPSDRFFAERPEGSVSTLKIQRTQQEDSAVYLCASSPLNTEAFFGQGTRLTVV.

This clone came up a few times. V is TRBV7-9 and J is TRBJ1-4; D is possibly TRBD1 (5 bases). Germline V gene data show CDR1 as SEHNR and CDR2 as FQNEAQ (reference sequence). The CDR3 has 16 amino acids. V was shortened by 2 bases and J by 3 bases, with 13 bases between the two germline ends. The CDR3 bases are TGTGCCAGCAGCTTAAAGGGGTCTTCCCCTAATGAAAAACTGTTTTTT. Its protein is CASSLKGSSPNEKLFF.

J is TRBJ1-1 and V is TRBV3-1 (or the pseudogene TRBV3-2), with D unresolved. V was clipped by 3 bases and J by 6 bases, with 8 bases between them. Germline CDR1 and CDR2: LGHDT and YNNKEL (reference sequence). CDR3 size: 12 residues. The CDR3 is CASSHGGAEAFF. As DNA, the CDR3 is TGTGCCAGCAGCCATGGCGGGGCTGAAGCTTTCTTT.

The chain joins TRBV29-1 to TRBJ1-2, with 10 nucleotides matching TRBD1. Trimming took 5 bases from V and 14 from J; bases not matched to a gene: 8. CDR1 and CDR2 from the germline V gene are SQVTM and ANQGSEA. The CDR3 sequence is 11 residues long. CDR3 DNA sequence: TGCAGCGTTATTGCCGGGACAGGGGAAACCTTC. It translates to CSVIAGTGETF.

The CDR3 is CASTVKQGRDNYGYTF. The CDR3 coding sequence is TGTGCCAGCACCGTAAAGCAGGGAAGGGATAACTATGGCTACACCTTC. The chain employs TRBV5-5 and TRBJ1-2, with D perhaps matching TRBD1 (5 bases). The CDR3 covers 16 residues. The germline V gene has CDR1 SGHKS and CDR2 YYEKEE (reference sequence). V was trimmed by 6 bases and J by 1 base, leaving 19 bases between them. The full variable domain, its missing parts supplied by reference TRBV5-5 and TRBJ1-2, is DAGVTQSPTHLIKTRGQQVTLRCSPISGHKSVSWYQQVLGQGPQFIFQYYEKEERGRGNFPDRFSARQFPNYSSELNVNALLLGDSALYLCASTVKQGRDNYGYTFGSGTRLTVV.

The CDR3 DNA sequence: TGTGCCAGCAGACGGGGGTTGGGGGAAAAACTGTTTTTT. Residues: CASRRGLGEKLFF. The J gene is TRBJ1-4, the V gene TRBV7-2; D may be TRBD1 (5 bases). Germline CDR1 reads SGHTA; CDR2 reads FQGNSA. Trimming took off 6 bases at V and 8 bases at J, with 13 bases between the two ends. This CDR3 comprises 13 residues. The full variable domain, completed using reference TRBV7-2 and TRBJ1-4, is GAGVSQSPSNKVTEKGKDVELRCDPISGHTALYWYRQSLGQGLEFLIYFQGNSAPDKSGLPSDRFSAERTGGSVSTLTIQRTQQEDSAVYLCASRRGLGEKLFFGSGTQLSVL.

This clone has only a few counts. V and J are TRBV6-5 and TRBJ1-5; TRBD1 matches 8 bases. J lost 3 bases, V lost 2 bases, and 3 bases had no gene match. Germline-derived CDR1 and CDR2 are MNHEY and SVGAGI. This CDR3 has 15 amino acids. The CDR3 is CASSYGQGPNQPQHF. The CDR3 bases are TGTGCCAGCAGTTACGGACAGGGACCCAATCAGCCCCAGCATTTT.

The V call is TRBV5-4, the J call TRBJ2-3, with D possibly TRBD2 on 5 matching bases. The CDR3 totals 13 residues. CDR1 is SGHNT and CDR2 is YYREEE in the germline V gene (reference sequence). Trimming pared 5 bases from V and 4 bases from J, leaving 11 bases between. Here the CDR3 reads CASRAVGADTQYF. The CDR3 DNA sequence: TGTGCCAGCAGGGCGGTCGGGGCAGATACGCAGTATTTT. The full variable domain, its missing parts supplied by reference TRBV5-4 and TRBJ2-3, is ETGVTQSPTHLIKTRGQQVTLRCSSQSGHNTVSWYQQALGQGPQFIFQYYREEENGRGNFPPRFSGLQFPNYSSELNVNALELDDSALYLCASRAVGADTQYFGPGTRLTVL.

The genes are TRBV19 and TRBJ2-2; 7 bases are shared with TRBD1. Trimming removed 2 bases from V and 4 bases from J; junction bases left unmatched: 10. CDR1 is LNHDA, CDR2 SQIVND, per germline (reference sequence). The CDR3 extends over 17 amino acids. The CDR3 loop reads CASSIRSGTGATGELFF. DNA for the CDR3: TGTGCCAGTAGTATAAGGTCCGGTACAGGGGCCACCGGGGAGCTGTTTTTT.

The count of this clone is one. The chain joins TRBV18 to TRBJ1-3, with a weak D call TRBD1 (6 bases). The V and J ends lost 1 base and 0 bases respectively, with 10 bases between them. Germline V CDR1 and CDR2: KGHSH, LQKENI. CDR3 length equals 16 residues. The CDR3 region is CASSPRTDSSGNTIYF. In DNA, the CDR3 is TGTGCCAGCTCACCACGGACAGATTCCTCTGGAAACACCATATATTTT.

The chain couples TRBV19 to TRBJ2-3; no firm D call. Germline-derived CDR1 and CDR2 are LNHDA and SQIVND (reference sequence). Trimming took off 6 bases at V and 4 bases at J, with 11 bases between the two ends. The CDR3 is 13 amino acids. CDR3 amino acids: CASSDTPSDTQYF. DNA of the CDR3: TGTGCCAGTAGCGACACCCCGTCAGATACGCAGTATTTT.

The CDR3 spells CSARDRALQYV. The CDR3 DNA reads as TGCAGTGCTAGGGACAGGGCTTTGCAGTACGTC. This chain joins TRBV20-1 and TRBJ2-7; the match to TRBD1 covers 8 bases. The CDR3 is made up of 11 amino acids. After removal of 3 bases from V and 9 bases from J, the junction contained 4 bases not matched to a gene. Germline-derived CDR1 and CDR2 are DFQATT and SNEGSKA (reference sequence).

The V call is TRBV10-3, the J call TRBJ2-1, with 10 bases aligning to TRBD2. CDR1 ENHRY and CDR2 SYGVKD come from the germline V gene. The V and J ends lost 5 bases and 4 bases, in that order; junction bases with no gene match: 2. CDR3 length: 14 amino acids. The CDR3 here is CAISSSGGYNEQFF. Written as DNA, the CDR3 is TGTGCCATCAGTTCTAGCGGGGGTTACAATGAGCAGTTCTTC.

The V call is TRBV4-2, the J call TRBJ2-1, with D perhaps TRBD2 (6 bases). Germline CDR1 reads LGHNA; CDR2 reads YNFKEQ. This CDR3 is built from 15 residues. The V end was cut by 0 bases, the J end by 5 bases, with 11 bases between. The CDR3 here is CASSQDWDFDNEQFF. CDR3 nucleotides: TGTGCCAGCAGCCAAGACTGGGACTTTGACAATGAGCAGTTCTTC.